Sequencing of this T cell receptor beta chain was carried out in a study of T cell responses to AZD1222 COVID-19 vaccine. Repertoires were generated with immunoSEQ multiplex PCR, while TCRdb's copy carries only in-frame clones and drops some. The profile shows approximately 150,000 clones, 85% to 95% of them singletons. Germline values: CDR1 MDHEN, CDR2 SYDVKM. This CDR3 is 13 amino acids long. Trimming cost V 3 bases and J 7 bases, with 12 bases left between them. V usage is TRBV28 and J usage is TRBJ1-2; D may be TRBD1 (5 bases). The TCR originated in an adult in good health. The material was peripheral blood, obtained on day 0 of AZD1222 vaccination. The CDR3 nucleotides are TGTGCCAGCAGTTTTGGGGGGATAGGTGGCTACACCTTC. Residues: CASSFGGIGGYTF.